A few counts support the clone carrying this T cell receptor beta chain. Its antigen is unidentified. The time point here: pre-treatment sample, taken before nivolumab and TIL therapy. The germline V gene encodes CDR1 MNHEY and CDR2 SMNVEV (reference sequence). There are 14 residues in the CDR3. Between the trimmed V and J ends, which lost 6 bases and 0 bases, there was a span of 11 bases. This record belongs to a study of TIL therapy for anti-PD-1-resistant metastatic lung cancer. For the study at large: Progressing patients received lymphodepletion, expanded TIL infusion and IL-2. Median tumor mutation burden was 1.5 mutations per megabase. General observations from the study: This highly selected cohort may not generalize to typical lung cancer patients.

The libraries were made with immunoSEQ v3. Data came from immunoSEQ multiplex PCR; TCRdb stores just in-frame clones and leaves some out. This table holds roughly 60,000 clones, around 70% found once. The V and J genes are TRBV27 and TRBJ1-1; D remains unclear. This sequence was found in a person between 25 and 79 years old with non-small cell lung cancer. This sample comprised blood, obtained at baseline. For the CDR3, the DNA is TGTGCCAGCAGGGCCTTTTCTATGAACACTGAAGCTTTCTTT. Protein product: CASRAFSMNTEAFF.